This T cell receptor beta chain emerged from a study of OX40 agonist ivuxolimab in advanced cancers. Turning to the study itself: The study enrolled dose-escalation patients with hepatocellular carcinoma, melanoma, renal cell or head and neck cancer.

Study findings and constraints: Antigen specificity remained undetermined for the expanded peripheral T cells. The study found that CD8+ T cells averaged more expanded clones than CD4+.

Remarks on this clone: Its antigen is currently unknown.

This CDR3 spans 15 amino acids. Germline V lookup: CDR1 SEHNR, CDR2 FQNEAQ (reference sequence). The junction had 9 bases not matched to a gene; V was cut back by 5 bases and J by 6 bases. TCRdb's copy holds only in-frame clones and misses some; the assay was immunoSEQ multiplex PCR. The sample has roughly 62,000 clones; 91% are singletons. Sequences were derived from CD4+ or CD8+ T cells sorted from blood, sampled in a trial of the OX40 agonist ivuxolimab. This receptor was obtained from an adult with an advanced solid tumor such as melanoma, head and neck, liver or kidney cancer. The V call is TRBV7-9, the J call TRBJ2-2; TRBD1 matches at 7 bases. CDR3 protein: CASSPIGGGPGELFF. Here the CDR3 DNA reads TGTGCCAGCAGCCCTATAGGGGGCGGCCCCGGGGAGCTGTTTTTT.